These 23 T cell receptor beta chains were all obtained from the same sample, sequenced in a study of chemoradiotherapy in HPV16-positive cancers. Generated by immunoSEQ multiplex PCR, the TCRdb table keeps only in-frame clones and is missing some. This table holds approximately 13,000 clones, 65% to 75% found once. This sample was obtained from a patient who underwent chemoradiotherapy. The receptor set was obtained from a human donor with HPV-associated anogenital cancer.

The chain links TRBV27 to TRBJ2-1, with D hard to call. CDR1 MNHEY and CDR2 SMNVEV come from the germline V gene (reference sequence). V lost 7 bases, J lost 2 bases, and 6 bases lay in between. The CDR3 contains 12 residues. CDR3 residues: CASKRAYNEQFF. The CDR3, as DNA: TGTGCCAGCAAAAGGGCCTACAATGAGCAGTTCTTC.

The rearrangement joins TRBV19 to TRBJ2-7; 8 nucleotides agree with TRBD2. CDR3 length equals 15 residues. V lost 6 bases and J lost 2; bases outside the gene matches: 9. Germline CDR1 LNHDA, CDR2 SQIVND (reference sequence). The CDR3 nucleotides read TGTGCCAGTAGACAGGGACTAGAGATGACCTACGAGCAGTACTTC. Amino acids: CASRQGLEMTYEQYF.

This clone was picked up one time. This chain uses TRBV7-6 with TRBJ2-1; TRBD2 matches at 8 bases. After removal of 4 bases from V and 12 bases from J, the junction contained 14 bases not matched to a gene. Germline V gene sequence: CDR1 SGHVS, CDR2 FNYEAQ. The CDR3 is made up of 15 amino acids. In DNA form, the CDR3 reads TGTGCCAGCAGCTCGACTAGCGATATACGGGTGGGGCAGTTCTTC. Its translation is CASSSTSDIRVGQFF.

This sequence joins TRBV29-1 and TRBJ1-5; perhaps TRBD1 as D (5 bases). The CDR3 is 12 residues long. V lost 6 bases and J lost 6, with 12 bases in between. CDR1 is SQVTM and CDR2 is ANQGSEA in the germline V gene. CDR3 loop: CSVQTRGQPQHF. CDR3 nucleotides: TGCAGCGTGCAGACTAGGGGTCAGCCCCAGCATTTT. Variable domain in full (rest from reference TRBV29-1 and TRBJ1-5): SAVISQKPSRDICQRGTSLTIQCQVDSQVTMMFWYRQQPGQSLTLIATANQGSEATYESGFVIDKFPISRPNLTFSTLTVSNMSPEDSSIYLCSVQTRGQPQHFGDGTRLSIL.

The CDR3 loop reads CASSPLQGLRDEQFF. In DNA, the CDR3 is TGTGCCAGCAGCCCGCTACAGGGGCTTAGGGATGAGCAGTTCTTC. The chain is built from TRBV11-2 and TRBJ2-1; 7 bases map to TRBD1. Germline V gives CDR1 SGHAT, CDR2 FQNNGV. Trimming at V came to 5 bases and at J to 8 bases, leaving 12 bases not matched to a gene. The CDR3 extends over 15 amino acids.

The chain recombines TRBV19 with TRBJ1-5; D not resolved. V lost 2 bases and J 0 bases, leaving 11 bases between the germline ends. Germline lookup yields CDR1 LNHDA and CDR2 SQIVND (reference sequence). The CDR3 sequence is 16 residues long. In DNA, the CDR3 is TGTGCCAGTAGTATAACCCTATCCTATAGCAATCAGCCCCAGCATTTT. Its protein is CASSITLSYSNQPQHF.

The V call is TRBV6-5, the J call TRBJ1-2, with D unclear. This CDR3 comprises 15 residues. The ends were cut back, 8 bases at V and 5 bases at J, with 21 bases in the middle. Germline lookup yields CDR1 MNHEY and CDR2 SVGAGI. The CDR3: CASAPRAQNYYGYTF. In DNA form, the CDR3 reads TGTGCCAGCGCCCCTCGGGCTCAGAACTATTATGGCTACACCTTC.

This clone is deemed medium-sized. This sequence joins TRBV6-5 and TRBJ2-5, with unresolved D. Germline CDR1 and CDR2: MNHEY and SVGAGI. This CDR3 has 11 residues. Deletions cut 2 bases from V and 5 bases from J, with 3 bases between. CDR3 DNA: TGTGCCAGCAGTTACGGGGAGACCCAGTACTTC. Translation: CASSYGETQYF.

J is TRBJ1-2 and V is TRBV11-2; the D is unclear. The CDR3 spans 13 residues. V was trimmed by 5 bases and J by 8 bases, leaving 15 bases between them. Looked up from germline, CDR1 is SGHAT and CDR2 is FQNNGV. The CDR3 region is CASSPAGWIGYTF. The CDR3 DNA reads TGTGCCAGCAGCCCAGCGGGGTGGATCGGCTACACCTTC.

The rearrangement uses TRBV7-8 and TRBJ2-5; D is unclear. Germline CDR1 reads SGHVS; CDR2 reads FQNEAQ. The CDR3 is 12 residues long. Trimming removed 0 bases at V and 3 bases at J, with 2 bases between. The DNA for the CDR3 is TGTGCCAGCAGCTTAGCCGAAGAGACCCAGTACTTC. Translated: CASSLAEETQYF.

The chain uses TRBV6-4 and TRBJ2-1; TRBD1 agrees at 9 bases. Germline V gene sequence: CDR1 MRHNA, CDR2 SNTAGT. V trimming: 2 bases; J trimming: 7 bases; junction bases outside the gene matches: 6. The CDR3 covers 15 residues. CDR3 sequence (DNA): TGTGCCAGCAGTGACAGGGACAGGGAATCTAATGAGCAGTTCTTC. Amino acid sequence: CASSDRDRESNEQFF.

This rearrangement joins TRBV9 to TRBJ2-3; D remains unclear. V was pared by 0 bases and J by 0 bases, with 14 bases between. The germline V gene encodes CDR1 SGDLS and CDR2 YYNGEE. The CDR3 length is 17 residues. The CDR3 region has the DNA TGTGCCAGCAGCGTAGTCACGACGCACCCTAGCACAGATACGCAGTATTTT. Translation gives CASSVVTTHPSTDTQYF.

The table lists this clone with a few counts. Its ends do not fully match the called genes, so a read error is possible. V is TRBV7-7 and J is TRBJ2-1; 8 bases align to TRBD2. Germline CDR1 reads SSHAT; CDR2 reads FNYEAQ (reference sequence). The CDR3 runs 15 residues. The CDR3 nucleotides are TGTGCTAGCAGCCCCCGGGGGGGATCCTACAATGAGCAGTTCTTC. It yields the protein CASSPRGGSYNEQFF.

The CDR3 sequence is CASSFGQGRNTIYF. The CDR3 nucleotides are TGTGCCAGTAGTTTTGGACAGGGCCGAAACACCATATATTTT. The J gene is TRBJ1-3, the V gene TRBV19, with 8 bases identical to TRBD1. J was trimmed by 5 bases and V by 5 bases; bases with no gene match: 5. The germline CDR1 and CDR2 sequences are LNHDA and SQIVND (reference sequence). This CDR3 has 14 amino acids.

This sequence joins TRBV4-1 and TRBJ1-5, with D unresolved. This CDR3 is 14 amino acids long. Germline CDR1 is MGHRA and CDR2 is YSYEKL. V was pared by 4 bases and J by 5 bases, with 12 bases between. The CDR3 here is CASSPPHTHQPQHF. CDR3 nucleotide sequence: TGCGCCAGCAGCCCCCCCCACACCCATCAGCCCCAGCATTTT.

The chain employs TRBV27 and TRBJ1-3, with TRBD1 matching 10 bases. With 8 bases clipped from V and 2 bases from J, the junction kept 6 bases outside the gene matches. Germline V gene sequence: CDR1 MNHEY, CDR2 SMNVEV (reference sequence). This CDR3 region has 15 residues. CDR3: CASGRTGGPGNTIYF. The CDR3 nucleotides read TGTGCCAGCGGGCGGACAGGGGGTCCTGGAAACACCATATATTTT.

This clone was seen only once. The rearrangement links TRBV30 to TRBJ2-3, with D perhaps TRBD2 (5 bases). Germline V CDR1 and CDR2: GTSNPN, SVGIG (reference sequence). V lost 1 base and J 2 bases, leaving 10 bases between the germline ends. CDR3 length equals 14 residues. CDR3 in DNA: TGTGCCTGGAGTGGCGCGGGCCTCACAGATACGCAGTATTTT. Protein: CAWSGAGLTDTQYF.

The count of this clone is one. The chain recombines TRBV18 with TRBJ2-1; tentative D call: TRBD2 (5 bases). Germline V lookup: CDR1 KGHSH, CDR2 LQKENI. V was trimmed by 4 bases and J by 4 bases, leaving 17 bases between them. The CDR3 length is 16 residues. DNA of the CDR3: TGTGCCAGCTCACGAGGGCAGCCGATGACATACAATGAGCAGTTCTTC. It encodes CASSRGQPMTYNEQFF.

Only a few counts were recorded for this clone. For the CDR3, the DNA is TGTGCCAGCAGTGGCCAAATTGAGAACACTGAAGCTTTCTTT. Translated, it gives CASSGQIENTEAFF. The chain is built from TRBV6-1 and TRBJ1-1; the D is unclear. Germline V gives CDR1 MNHNS, CDR2 SASEGT. This CDR3 is 14 amino acids long. V was shortened by 4 bases and J by 1 base, with 10 bases between the two germline ends.

The CDR3 sequence: CASSTGDAYEQYF. The CDR3 DNA sequence: TGTGCCAGCAGCACGGGGGATGCCTACGAGCAGTACTTC. V usage is TRBV11-2 and J usage is TRBJ2-7, with D tentatively TRBD2 (6 bases). This CDR3 contains 13 residues. V was pared by 5 bases and J by 2 bases, with 10 bases between. Germline V gene data show CDR1 as SGHAT and CDR2 as FQNNGV.

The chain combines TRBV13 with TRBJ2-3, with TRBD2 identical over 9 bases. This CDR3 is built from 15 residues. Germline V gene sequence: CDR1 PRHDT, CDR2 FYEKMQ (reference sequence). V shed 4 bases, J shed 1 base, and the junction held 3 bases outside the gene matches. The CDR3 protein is CASSWGGRGTDTQYF. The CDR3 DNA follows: TGTGCCAGCAGCTGGGGCGGGAGGGGCACAGATACGCAGTATTTT.

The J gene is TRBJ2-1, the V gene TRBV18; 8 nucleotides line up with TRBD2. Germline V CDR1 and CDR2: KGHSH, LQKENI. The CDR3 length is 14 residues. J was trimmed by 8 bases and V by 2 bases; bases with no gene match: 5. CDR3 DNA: TGTGCCAGCTCACCATATAATAGCGGGGATGAGCAGTTCTTC. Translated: CASSPYNSGDEQFF.

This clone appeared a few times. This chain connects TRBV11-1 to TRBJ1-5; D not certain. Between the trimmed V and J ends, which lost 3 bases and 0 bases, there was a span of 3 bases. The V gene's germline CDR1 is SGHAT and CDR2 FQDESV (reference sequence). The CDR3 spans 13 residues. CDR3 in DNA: TGTGCCAGCAGCTTGTCTAGCAATCAGCCCCAGCATTTT. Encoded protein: CASSLSSNQPQHF.